This T cell receptor beta chain was sequenced in a study of cytomegalovirus exposure and HLA in healthy donors. Study-wide results and limits: Researchers counted about 150 TCR beta chains as cytomegalovirus-associated.

Germline-derived CDR1 and CDR2 are SGHTA and FQGNSA. The CDR3 consists of 15 residues. The V end lost 5 bases, the J end lost 1 base, and 11 bases lay between the germline ends. Produced via immunoSEQ multiplex PCR; TCRdb's table is partial and in-frame only. The top ten clones hold approximately 0.7% of a sample with some 150,000 clones, 80% to 95% of them seen once. For this clone: Its cognate antigen is unknown.

Sequencing was done on a sample of PBMCs. This TCR was sampled from a man between 18 and 29 years old in good health and CMV-seronegative. This chain connects TRBV7-2 to TRBJ2-2; D may be TRBD2 (6 bases). CDR3 sequence (DNA): TGTGCCAGCAGCCCGCGGGGAGGGAACACCGGGGAGCTGTTTTTT. It is translated as CASSPRGGNTGELFF.